This section outlines one T cell receptor beta chain sequence together with its context. In the original processing: Amplification of reference gene primers provided the estimated nucleated cell counts. Profiled with immunoSEQ multiplex PCR; TCRdb holds only in-frame clones, not every one. Clone size and the V and J calls come from that table; the DNA yielded D and trimming. The data show fewer than 700,000 clones, about 89% seen once. The data belong to a study of blood T cell repertoires in COVID-19. The overall study: Both acute and convalescent COVID-19 samples were obtained from the United States, Italy and Spain.

The CDR3 spans 13 residues. Trimming shortened V by 6 bases and J by 2 bases, and 9 bases separated the two germline ends. The source material was peripheral blood. This clonotype was obtained from a woman in her forties or fifties with COVID-19, enrolled during active disease. The chain has TRBV12-3 or TRBV12-4 and TRBJ2-3; D possibly corresponds to TRBD1 (5 bases). DNA of the CDR3: TGTGCCAGCAGACCCGGACACACAGATACGCAGTATTTT. This gives the protein CASRPGHTDTQYF.